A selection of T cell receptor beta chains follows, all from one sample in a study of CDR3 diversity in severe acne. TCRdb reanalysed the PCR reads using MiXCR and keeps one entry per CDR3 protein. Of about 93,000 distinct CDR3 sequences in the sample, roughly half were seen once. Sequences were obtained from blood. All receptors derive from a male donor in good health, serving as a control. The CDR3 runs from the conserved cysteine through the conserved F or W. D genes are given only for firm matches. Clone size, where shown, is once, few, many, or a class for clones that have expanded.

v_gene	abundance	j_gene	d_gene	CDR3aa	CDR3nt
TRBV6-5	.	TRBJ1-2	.	CASSLPGYGGYTF	TGTGCCAGCAGCCTACCGGGATACGGTGGCTACACCTTC
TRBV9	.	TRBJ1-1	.	CASTPRKVNTEAFF	TGTGCCAGCACCCCCCGGAAGGTTAACACTGAAGCTTTCTTT
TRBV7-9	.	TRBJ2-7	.	CASSLRESVEQYF	TGTGCCAGCAGCTTACGGGAGTCAGTCGAGCAGTACTTC
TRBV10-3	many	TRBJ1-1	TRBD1	CAVTGELNTEAFF	TGTGCCGTAACAGGGGAGTTGAACACTGAAGCTTTCTTT
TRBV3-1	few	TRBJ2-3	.	CASSPDRAGFTDTQYF	TGTGCCAGCAGCCCCGACAGGGCGGGGTTCACAGATACGCAGTATTTT
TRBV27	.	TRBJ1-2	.	CASSLSRTANYGYTF	TGTGCCAGCAGTTTATCCCGGACAGCAAACTATGGCTACACCTTC
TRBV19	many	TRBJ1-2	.	CASSGRIGYGYTF	TGTGCCAGTAGTGGGCGCATAGGCTATGGCTACACCTTC
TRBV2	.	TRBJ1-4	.	CARGQGPNEKLFF	TGTGCCAGAGGCCAGGGCCCTAACGAAAAACTGTTTTTT
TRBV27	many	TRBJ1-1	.	CASRGIWNTEAFF	TGTGCCAGCAGGGGGATCTGGAACACTGAAGCTTTCTTT
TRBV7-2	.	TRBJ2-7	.	CASSATSYSF	TGTGCCAGCAGCGCGACATCCTACTCCTTC
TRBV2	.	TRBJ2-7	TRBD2	CAGGTSGAPYEQYF	TGTGCCGGAGGGACTAGCGGAGCTCCGTACGAGCAGTACTTC
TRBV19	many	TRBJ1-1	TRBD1	CASSEGRRQGVRNTEAFF	TGTGCCAGTTCCGAAGGACGGCGACAGGGGGTAAGGAACACTGAAGCTTTCTTT
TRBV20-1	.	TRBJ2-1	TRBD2	CSARAGSGVYNEQFF	TGCAGTGCTAGAGCCGGTAGCGGGGTCTACAATGAGCAGTTCTTC
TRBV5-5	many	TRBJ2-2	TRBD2	CASSFDRGEDGELFF	TGTGCCAGCAGCTTTGATCGGGGGGAGGACGGGGAGCTGTTTTTT
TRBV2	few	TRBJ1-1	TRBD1	CASSEEGQGAGAFF	TGTGCCAGCAGTGAAGAGGGGCAGGGGGCCGGAGCTTTCTTT
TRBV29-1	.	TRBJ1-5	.	CSGGDAEAQPQHF	TGCAGCGGGGGGGACGCCGAGGCACAGCCCCAGCATTTT
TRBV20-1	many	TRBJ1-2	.	CSANYGYTF	TGCAGTGCTAACTATGGCTACACCTTC
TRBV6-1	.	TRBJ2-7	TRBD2	CASSGEAGGAYEQYF	TGTGCCAGCAGTGGTGAGGCGGGAGGGGCCTACGAGCAGTACTTC
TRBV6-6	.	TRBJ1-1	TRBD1	CASSPRGARGPRGTEAFF	TGTGCCAGCAGCCCCAGGGGCGCCAGGGGGCCTCGTGGCACTGAAGCTTTCTTT
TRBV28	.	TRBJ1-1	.	CASSFSSPKGAFF	TGTGCCAGCAGTTTCTCCTCACCGAAGGGGGCTTTCTTT
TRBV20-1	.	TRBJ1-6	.	CSARPSGGGGSPLHF	TGCAGTGCTAGACCTAGCGGGGGAGGGGGTTCACCCCTCCACTTT
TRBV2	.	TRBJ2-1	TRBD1	CASSPTGQGNQPQQFF	TGTGCCAGCAGTCCCACGGGACAGGGCAATCAGCCCCAGCAGTTCTTC
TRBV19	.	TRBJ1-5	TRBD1	CASSRDRGQPQHF	TGTGCCAGTAGTAGGGACAGGGGTCAGCCCCAGCATTTT
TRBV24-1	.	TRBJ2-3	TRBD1	CATSDFSTGGLRLGPDTQYF	TGTGCCACCAGTGATTTCTCGACAGGGGGATTGCGATTGGGCCCAGATACGCAGTATTTT
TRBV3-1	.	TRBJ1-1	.	CASSHRSMGVGTEAFF	TGTGCCAGCAGCCACAGATCAATGGGGGTGGGCACTGAAGCTTTCTTT
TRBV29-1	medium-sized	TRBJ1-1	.	CSVAGANSEAFF	TGCAGCGTTGCAGGGGCCAACAGTGAAGCTTTCTTT
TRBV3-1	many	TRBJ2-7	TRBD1	CASTRDRGYEQYF	TGTGCCAGCACCCGGGACAGGGGCTACGAGCAGTACTTC
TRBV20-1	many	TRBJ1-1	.	CSARGNGARMNTEAFF	TGCAGTGCTAGAGGGAATGGGGCGCGGATGAACACTGAAGCTTTCTTT
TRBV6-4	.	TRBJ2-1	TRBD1	CASSDPTRDRGYDEQFF	TGTGCCAGCAGTGACCCAACCCGGGACAGGGGGTACGATGAGCAGTTCTTC
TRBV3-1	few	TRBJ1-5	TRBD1	CASSQGDREQQPQHF	TGTGCCAGCAGCCAAGGGGACAGGGAGCAACAGCCCCAGCATTTT
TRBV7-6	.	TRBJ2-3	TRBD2	CASSWGGGAATQYF	TGTGCCAGCAGCTGGGGCGGGGGGGCGGCCACGCAGTATTTT
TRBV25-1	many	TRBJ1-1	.	CASSGYLKNTEAFF	TGTGCCAGCAGTGGTTATCTTAAGAACACTGAAGCTTTCTTT
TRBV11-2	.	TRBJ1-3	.	CASSPRYSEPGNTIYF	TGTGCCAGTAGCCCCCGATACAGTGAACCTGGAAACACCATATATTTT
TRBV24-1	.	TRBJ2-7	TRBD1	CAGEGGQGDSYEQYF	TGTGCCGGGGAAGGGGGACAGGGGGACTCCTACGAGCAGTACTTC
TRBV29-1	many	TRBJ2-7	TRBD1	CSVESGQESYEQYF	TGCAGCGTTGAATCGGGACAGGAATCCTACGAGCAGTACTTC
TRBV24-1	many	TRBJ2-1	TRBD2	CATSNGNREGKQFF	TGTGCCACCAGTAACGGTAATCGGGAGGGAAAGCAGTTCTTC
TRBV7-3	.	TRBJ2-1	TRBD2	CASSPSGGGNEQFF	TGTGCCAGCAGCCCTAGCGGGGGGGGCAATGAGCAGTTCTTC
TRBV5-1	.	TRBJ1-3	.	CASSPTSAGNTIYF	TGCGCCAGCAGCCCGACATCAGCTGGAAACACCATATATTTT
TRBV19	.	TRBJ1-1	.	CASPLGKNTEAFF	TGTGCCTCACCCCTGGGGAAGAACACTGAAGCTTTCTTT
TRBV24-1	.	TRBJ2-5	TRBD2	CATSDPGGRAQETQYF	TGTGCCACCAGTGATCCGGGAGGACGGGCCCAAGAGACCCAGTACTTC
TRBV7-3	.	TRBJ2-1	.	CASAQTKNNEQFF	TGTGCCAGCGCCCAAACCAAAAACAATGAGCAGTTCTTC
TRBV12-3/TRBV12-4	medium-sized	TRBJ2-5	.	CASSLDPTGETQYF	TGTGCCAGCAGTTTGGACCCTACAGGAGAGACCCAGTACTTC
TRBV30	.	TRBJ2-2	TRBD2	CGLAGGDTGELFF	TGTGGTCTAGCGGGGGGGGACACCGGGGAGCTGTTTTTT
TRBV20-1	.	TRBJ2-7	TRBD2	CSAGTSGLYEQYF	TGCAGTGCCGGGACTAGCGGCCTCTACGAGCAGTACTTC
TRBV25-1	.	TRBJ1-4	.	CASSEYGANEKLFF	TGTGCCAGCAGTGAATATGGGGCTAATGAAAAACTGTTTTTT
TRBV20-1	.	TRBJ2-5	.	CSASGQSKETQCF	TGCAGTGCGAGCGGACAGTCGAAAGAGACCCAGTGCTTC
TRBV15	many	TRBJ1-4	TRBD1	CATSTGAEKLFF	TGTGCCACTTCTACAGGGGCTGAAAAACTGTTTTTT
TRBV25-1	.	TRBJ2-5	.	CASSPTGTPSQETQYF	TGTGCCAGCAGCCCCACCGGGACGCCGTCCCAAGAGACCCAGTACTTC